These T cell receptor beta chains were read from a single sample in a study of blood T cell repertoires in COVID-19. Here immunoSEQ multiplex PCR was the method, and the copy in TCRdb shows in-frame clones only, minus some. The sample has approximately 70,000 clones; approximately 90% are singletons. The sequencing input was peripheral blood. The receptors derive from a woman in her 70s with acute or convalescent COVID-19. The CDR3 runs from the conserved cysteine through the conserved F or W. The D gene is left open where the match is weak. Expanded clones get a size class; other rows say once, few or many, or leave the size out.

j_call | v_call | d_call | clone_size | cdr3_nt | cdr3_aa
TRBJ1-1 | TRBV28 | NA | NA | TGTGCAACCCTTTTACAGGTGCACACTGAAGCTTTCTTT | CATLLQVHTEAFF
TRBJ1-2 | TRBV5-4 | NA | NA | TGTGCCAGCAGCTCCAGGGTAGACGGAAACTATGGCTACACCTTC | CASSSRVDGNYGYTF
TRBJ2-5 | TRBV28 | NA | NA | TGTGCCAGCTCCAGGGGAAACCAAGAGACCCAGTACTTC | CASSRGNQETQYF
TRBJ2-7 | TRBV15 | NA | NA | TGTGCCACCAGCAGAGATAGGGGATACGAGCAGTACTTC | CATSRDRGYEQYF
TRBJ1-1 | TRBV6-5 | TRBD1 | NA | TGTGCCAGCAAAGTGGGACAGGGCGCTGAAGCTTTCTTT | CASKVGQGAEAFF
TRBJ1-5 | TRBV2 | NA | NA | TGTGCCAGCAGTTCGGACAGTGGGGGCAATCAGCCCCAGCATTTT | CASSSDSGGNQPQHF
TRBJ2-2 | TRBV9 | NA | NA | TGTGCCAGCAGCCCCACTGGGAACACCGGGGAGCTGTTTTTT | CASSPTGNTGELFF
TRBJ2-7 | TRBV6-2/TRBV6-3 | NA | NA | TGTGCCAGCAGTTCCTCCGGGACACTAATCTACGAGCAGTACTTC | CASSSSGTLIYEQYF
TRBJ1-6 | TRBV27 | TRBD1 | NA | TGTGCCAGCAGTTTACCGCGGGACAGGGATTCACCCCTCCACTTT | CASSLPRDRDSPLHF
TRBJ1-5 | TRBV7-8 | TRBD1 | NA | TGTGCCAGCAGCTTACCCAGGACAGGGGGCGCATTTGGTTGGAATCAGCCCCAGCATTTT | CASSLPRTGGAFGWNQPQHF
TRBJ1-1 | TRBV6-6 | TRBD1 | NA | TGTGCCAGCAGTTACATAATCGGACAGGGAAAGACTGAAGCTTTCTTT | CASSYIIGQGKTEAFF
TRBJ2-3 | TRBV19 | TRBD1 | NA | TGTGCCAGTAGCCACCGGGGGACAGGGGGAGGTGGGAAGGTGCATACGCAGTATTTT | CASSHRGTGGGGKVHTQYF
TRBJ1-3 | TRBV12-3/TRBV12-4 | NA | NA | TGTGCCAGCGTCACAATAGCCGGAAACACCATATATTTT | CASVTIAGNTIYF
TRBJ1-2 | TRBV10-3 | NA | NA | TGTGCCATCAGTGAGTCGTCCAGGGCTAACTATGGCTACACCTTC | CAISESSRANYGYTF
TRBJ2-1 | TRBV6-5 | NA | few | TGTGCCAGCAGTCAGGGGTTTGAGCAGTTCTTC | CASSQGFEQFF
TRBJ1-3 | TRBV7-8 | NA | NA | TGTGCCAGCAGCTTAGCAGGGGGCTCTGGAAACACCATATATTTT | CASSLAGGSGNTIYF
TRBJ1-1 | TRBV3-1/TRBV3-2 | NA | NA | TGTGCCAGCAGCTACGGGAACCTGATTATGAACACTGAAGCTTTCTTT | CASSYGNLIMNTEAFF
TRBJ1-5 | TRBV10-2 | TRBD1 | NA | TGCGCCAGCACGGGGACAGGTGGGGGGGGTTGGAATCAGCCCCAGCATTTT | CASTGTGGGGWNQPQHF
TRBJ2-5 | TRBV18 | NA | NA | TGTGCCAGCTCTCACGAGGTTGGGGAGACCCAGTACTTC | CASSHEVGETQYF
TRBJ2-2 | TRBV9 | TRBD2 | NA | TGTACCAGCAGCGTAGCGGGGCAGGGGTCCGGGGAGCTGTTTTTT | CTSSVAGQGSGELFF
TRBJ2-7 | TRBV9 | NA | NA | TGTGCCAGCAGCGTAGGGGGCGGCCTGGAGCAGTACTTC | CASSVGGGLEQYF
TRBJ2-2 | TRBV5-4 | NA | NA | TGTGCCAGCAGCTTGGACGGAGAGGACATTTACACCGGGGAGCTGTTTTTT | CASSLDGEDIYTGELFF
TRBJ2-2 | TRBV6-6 | NA | few | TGTGCCAGCAGTTCCGTCATCGGGGACACCGGGGAGCTGTTTTTT | CASSSVIGDTGELFF
TRBJ1-1 | TRBV5-4 | NA | NA | TGTGCCAGCAGCCCTACGGGGGACACTGAAGCTTTCTTT | CASSPTGDTEAFF
TRBJ1-2 | TRBV7-3 | TRBD1 | NA | TGTGCCAGCAGCCCATTCCCGGGACAGGCCTATGGCTACACCTTC | CASSPFPGQAYGYTF
TRBJ2-1 | TRBV19 | TRBD2 | NA | TGTGCCAGTAGTATAGTTGCTAGCGGTTCTTACAATGAGCAGTTCTTC | CASSIVASGSYNEQFF
TRBJ2-7 | TRBV6-5 | TRBD1 | NA | TGTGCCAGCAACCGGGACAGACCCTTCTACGAGCAGTACTTC | CASNRDRPFYEQYF
TRBJ1-2 | TRBV11-2 | TRBD1 | NA | TGTGCCAGCAGCCGAGGACAGGCCTTATTTAACTATGGCTACACCTTC | CASSRGQALFNYGYTF
TRBJ2-2 | TRBV28 | TRBD1 | once | TGTGCCAGCAGTAACCTCGGGACAGGGGGCCCGACCGGGGAGCTGTTTTTT | CASSNLGTGGPTGELFF
TRBJ1-6 | TRBV2 | TRBD1 | once | TGTGCCAGCAGTGATCCGGGACAGAGTAATTCACCCCTCCACTTT | CASSDPGQSNSPLHF
TRBJ2-2 | TRBV24-1 | NA | few | TGTGCCACCAGTGGGGGGCGGGCTCACCGAACCGGGGAGCTGTTTTTT | CATSGGRAHRTGELFF
TRBJ2-1 | TRBV10-3 | NA | NA | TGTGCCATCCGGGGGGCTTGGGTTTTAACAGGCTACAATGAGCAGTTCTTC | CAIRGAWVLTGYNEQFF
TRBJ1-2 | TRBV15 | NA | once | TGTGCCACCAGCAGAGAGGGGGGGAATGGCTACACCTTC | CATSREGGNGYTF
TRBJ2-3 | TRBV4-1 | TRBD2 | NA | TGCGCCAGCAGCCAAGAGCCGGGAGGTGCGGCAGATACGCAGTATTTT | CASSQEPGGAADTQYF
TRBJ1-4 | TRBV7-8 | TRBD1 | NA | TGTGCCAGCAGCTTCAGACAGGGGAATAATGAAAAACTGTTTTTT | CASSFRQGNNEKLFF
TRBJ2-1 | TRBV29-1 | NA | NA | TGCAGCGCCAATCCCCGTATAAATAGCGGGCAGTTCTTC | CSANPRINSGQFF
TRBJ2-1 | TRBV4-2 | NA | NA | TGTGCCAGCAGCCAAGGGAGTAGCGGCTCCTACAATGAGCAGTTCTTC | CASSQGSSGSYNEQFF
TRBJ2-6 | TRBV7-9 | NA | few | TGTGCCAGCAGCCCGTTGACAGCTTCATTTTCTGGGGCCAACGTCCTGACTTTC | CASSPLTASFSGANVLTF
TRBJ1-6 | TRBV9 | NA | NA | TGTGCCAGCAGTGACACCGGCGGACTTAATTCACCCCTCCACTTT | CASSDTGGLNSPLHF
TRBJ2-7 | TRBV6-6 | TRBD1 | NA | TGTGCCAGCACTCCCGGGACAGGGACCTACGAGCAGTACTTC | CASTPGTGTYEQYF
TRBJ1-2 | TRBV4-1 | TRBD1 | NA | TGCGCCAGCAGCCAACCCCAAGACAGGGGTTTTCAGGGCTACACCTTC | CASSQPQDRGFQGYTF
TRBJ1-1 | TRBV28 | NA | NA | TGTGCCAGCAGTTTAATCAGGACAGCGAGTGAAGCTTTCTTT | CASSLIRTASEAFF